These 6 T cell receptor beta chains share one sample of origin, sequenced in a study of patients and donors after allogeneic stem cell transplantation (dated by TCRdb to 2019 to 2021). The library came from RT-PCR. Sequencing took place on a NextSeq 550. In-frame beta chains were kept once TCRdb had trimmed the public reads at Q25 with fastp and called clones with MiXCR. Duplicate CDR3 protein sequences are folded into a single record with the most common DNA and genes. For this sample there are about a million distinct CDR3 sequences; over 15% appear just once. Approximately 5.9% of the sample is taken by the ten largest. The sequencing sample was made of blood, either unsorted or a sorted T cell fraction (not recorded which). All receptors derive from a human donor who was either an allogeneic HSCT recipient or a stem cell or donor lymphocyte infusion donor (not recorded which). It is not recorded whose cells these are; they may come from a transplant donor.

V is TRBV11-1 and J is TRBJ2-7; 8 bases match TRBD1. CDR1 and CDR2 from the germline V gene are SGHAT and FQDESV (reference sequence). This CDR3 contains 16 residues. After removal of 1 base from V and 2 bases from J, the junction contained 7 bases not matched to a gene. In nucleotides, the CDR3 is TGTGCCAGCAGCTTAGGGACAGGGCTGGATACCTACGAGCAGTACTTC. The encoded protein is CASSLGTGLDTYEQYF.

V is TRBV5-1 and J is TRBJ2-5; 11 positions match TRBD2. Germline lookup yields CDR1 SGHRS and CDR2 YFSETQ. This CDR3 is 16 amino acids long. V was pared by 5 bases and J by 1 base, with 7 bases of the junction left unmatched. CDR3 in DNA: TGCGCCAGCAGGGTTTTAGGGACTAGCGGCCAAGAGACCCAGTACTTC. Translating it yields CASRVLGTSGQETQYF.

The genes are TRBV4-2 and TRBJ1-2; unclear D gene. There are 17 residues in the CDR3. CDR1 and CDR2 from the germline V gene are LGHNA and YNFKEQ. V shed 0 bases and J shed 7 bases, with 21 bases lying between them. The CDR3 bases are TGTGCCAGCAGCCAAGATAAACCAGACTGGGTTTTTGGTGGCTACACCTTC. This encodes CASSQDKPDWVFGGYTF.

The CDR3 nucleotides read TGTGCCAGCAGCCCATGGGGAAACCCCTCCTACAATGAGCAGTTCTTC. Its protein product is CASSPWGNPSYNEQFF. The gene calls are TRBV11-2 and TRBJ2-1; D unclear. The V and J ends lost 5 bases and 0 bases respectively, with 14 bases between them. The germline CDR1 and CDR2 sequences are SGHAT and FQNNGV. This CDR3 comprises 16 residues.

The V and J genes are TRBV18 and TRBJ2-1; the D gene is possibly TRBD1 (8 bases). The length of the CDR3 is 16 residues. Germline values: CDR1 KGHSH, CDR2 LQKENI. V lost 1 base and J lost 8, with 18 bases in between. This CDR3 reads CASSPQSHTGGDEQFF. CDR3 DNA: TGTGCCAGCTCACCACAGAGTCACACAGGGGGGGATGAGCAGTTCTTC.

The V gene is TRBV20-1, the J gene TRBJ1-6; D may be TRBD1 (6 bases). The CDR3 is 13 residues long. In germline, CDR1 is DFQATT, CDR2 SNEGSKA (reference sequence). Trimming removed 4 bases at V and 7 bases at J, with 11 bases between. The DNA for the CDR3 is TGCAGTGCTAAAACAGGGCGGAATTCACCCCTCCACTTT. Translation gives CSAKTGRNSPLHF.